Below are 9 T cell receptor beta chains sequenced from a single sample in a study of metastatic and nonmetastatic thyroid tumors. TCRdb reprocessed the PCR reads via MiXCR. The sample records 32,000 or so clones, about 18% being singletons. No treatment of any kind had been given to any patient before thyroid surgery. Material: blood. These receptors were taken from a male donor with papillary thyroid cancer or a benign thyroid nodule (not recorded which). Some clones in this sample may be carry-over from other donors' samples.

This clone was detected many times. This CDR3 reads CASSIKETYEQYF. The CDR3 region has the DNA TGTGCCAGTAGTATCAAGGAGACCTACGAGCAGTACTTC. This chain uses TRBV19 with TRBJ2-7; D uncertain. The CDR3 length is 13 residues. The ends were cut back, 3 bases at V and 2 bases at J, with 8 bases in the middle. Germline V gene lookup returns CDR1 LNHDA and CDR2 SQIVND (reference sequence).

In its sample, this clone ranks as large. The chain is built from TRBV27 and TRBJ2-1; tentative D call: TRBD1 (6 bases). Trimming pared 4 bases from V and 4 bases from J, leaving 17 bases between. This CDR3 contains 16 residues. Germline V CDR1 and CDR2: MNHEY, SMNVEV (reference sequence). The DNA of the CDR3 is TGTGCCAGCAGTTCAGGGGCAATTGGGTCGTACAATGAGCAGTTCTTC. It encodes CASSSGAIGSYNEQFF.

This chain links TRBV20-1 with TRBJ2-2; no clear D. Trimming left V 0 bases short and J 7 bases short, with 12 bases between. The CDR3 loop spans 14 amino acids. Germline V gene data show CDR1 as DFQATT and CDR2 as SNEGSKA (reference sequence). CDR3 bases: TGCAGTGCTAGAGATAAGACAAAGGGCGGGGAGCTGTTTTTT. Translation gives CSARDKTKGGELFF.

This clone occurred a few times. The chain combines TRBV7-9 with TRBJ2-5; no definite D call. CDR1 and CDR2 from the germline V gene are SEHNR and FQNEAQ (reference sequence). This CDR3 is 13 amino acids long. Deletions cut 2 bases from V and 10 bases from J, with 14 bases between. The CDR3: CASSLKPQDIQYF. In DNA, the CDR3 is TGTGCCAGCAGCTTAAAGCCACAAGATATCCAGTACTTC.

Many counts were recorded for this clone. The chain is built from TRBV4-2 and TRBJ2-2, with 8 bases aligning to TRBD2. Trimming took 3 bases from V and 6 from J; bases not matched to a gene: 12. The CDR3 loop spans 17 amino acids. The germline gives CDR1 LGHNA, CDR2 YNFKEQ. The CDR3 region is CASSQEPGGADAGELFF. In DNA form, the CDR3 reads TGTGCCAGCAGCCAGGAACCGGGAGGGGCGGACGCCGGGGAGCTGTTTTTT.

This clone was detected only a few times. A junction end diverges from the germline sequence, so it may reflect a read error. CDR3 residues: CASRARDRLNYCYTF. In nucleotides, the CDR3 is TGTGCCAGCAGAGCCCGGGACAGGTTAAACTATTGCTACACCTTC. The rearrangement joins TRBV6-1 to TRBJ1-2, with TRBD1 matching over 8 bases. CDR3 length: 15 amino acids. Looked up from germline, CDR1 is MNHNS and CDR2 is SASEGT.

The CDR3 nucleotides are TGTGCCAGCAGCACCCGACAGGGGGAGGTGAACTATGGCTACACCTTC. Its translation is CASSTRQGEVNYGYTF. This sequence joins TRBV11-1 and TRBJ1-2, with 9 bases lining up with TRBD1. J lost 2 bases, V lost 5 bases, and 9 bases had no gene match. Germline loops: CDR1 SGHAT, CDR2 FQDESV (reference sequence). The CDR3 is 16 amino acids.

In DNA, the CDR3 is TGTGCCAGCCAGCAACTAGCGTGGGGGGACAATGAGCAGTTCTTC. Encoded protein: CASQQLAWGDNEQFF. The chain recombines TRBV6-1 with TRBJ2-1; 7 nucleotides line up with TRBD2. CDR1 is MNHNS and CDR2 is SASEGT in the germline V gene. J lost 5 bases, V lost 8 bases, and 12 bases had no gene match. The CDR3 is 15 residues long.

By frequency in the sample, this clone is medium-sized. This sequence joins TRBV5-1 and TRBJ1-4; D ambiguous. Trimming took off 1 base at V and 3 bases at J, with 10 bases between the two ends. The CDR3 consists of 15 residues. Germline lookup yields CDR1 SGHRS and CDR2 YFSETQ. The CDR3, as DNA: TGCGCCAGCAGCTTGATGAACAGTGCTAATGAAAAACTGTTTTTT. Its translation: CASSLMNSANEKLFF.